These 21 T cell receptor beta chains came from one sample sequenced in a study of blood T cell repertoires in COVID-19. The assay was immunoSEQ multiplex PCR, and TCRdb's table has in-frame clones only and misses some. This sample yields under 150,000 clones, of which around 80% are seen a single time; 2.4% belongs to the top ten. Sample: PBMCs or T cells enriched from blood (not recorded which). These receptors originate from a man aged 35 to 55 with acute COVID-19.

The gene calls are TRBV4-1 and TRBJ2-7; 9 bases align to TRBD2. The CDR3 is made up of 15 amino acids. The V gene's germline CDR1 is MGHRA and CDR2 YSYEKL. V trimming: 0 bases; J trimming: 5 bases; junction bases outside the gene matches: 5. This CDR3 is CASSQDRRLADEQYF. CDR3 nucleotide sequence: TGCGCCAGCAGCCAAGATCGAAGACTAGCGGACGAGCAGTACTTC.

This CDR3 reads CASSLGGNNSPLHF. CDR3 nucleotide sequence: TGTGCCAGCAGCTTAGGAGGGAATAATTCACCCCTCCACTTT. The V call is TRBV7-2, the J call TRBJ1-6; D gene uncertain. Trimming took 1 base from V and 5 from J, leaving 6 bases between them. CDR1 SGHTA and CDR2 FQGNSA come from the germline V gene. The CDR3 has 14 residues.

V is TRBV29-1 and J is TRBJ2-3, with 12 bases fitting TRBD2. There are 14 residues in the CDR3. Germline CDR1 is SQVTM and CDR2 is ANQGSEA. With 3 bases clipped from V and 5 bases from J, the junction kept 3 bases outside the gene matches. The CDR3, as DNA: TGCAGCGTTGAGGCGACTAGCGGGGGAGATACGCAGTATTTT. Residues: CSVEATSGGDTQYF.

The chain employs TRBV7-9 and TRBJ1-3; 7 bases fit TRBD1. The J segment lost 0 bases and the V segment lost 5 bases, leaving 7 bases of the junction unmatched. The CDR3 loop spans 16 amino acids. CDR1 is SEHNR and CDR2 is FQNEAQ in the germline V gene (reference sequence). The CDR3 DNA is TGTGCCAGCAGCCAGCAACAGGGGATCTCTGGAAACACCATATATTTT. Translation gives CASSQQQGISGNTIYF.

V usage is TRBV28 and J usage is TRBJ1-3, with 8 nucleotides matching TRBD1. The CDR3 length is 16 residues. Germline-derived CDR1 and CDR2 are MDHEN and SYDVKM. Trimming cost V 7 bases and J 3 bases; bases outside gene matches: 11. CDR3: CASTSPPTGDGNTIYF. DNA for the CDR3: TGTGCCAGCACCTCACCGCCGACAGGGGATGGAAACACCATATATTTT.

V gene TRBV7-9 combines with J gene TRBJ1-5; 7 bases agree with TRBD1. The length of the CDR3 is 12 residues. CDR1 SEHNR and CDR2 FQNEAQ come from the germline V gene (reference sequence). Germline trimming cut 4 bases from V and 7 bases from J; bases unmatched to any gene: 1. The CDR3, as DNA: TGTGCCAGCAGCTCGGGACAGCAGCCCCAGCATTTT. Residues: CASSSGQQPQHF.

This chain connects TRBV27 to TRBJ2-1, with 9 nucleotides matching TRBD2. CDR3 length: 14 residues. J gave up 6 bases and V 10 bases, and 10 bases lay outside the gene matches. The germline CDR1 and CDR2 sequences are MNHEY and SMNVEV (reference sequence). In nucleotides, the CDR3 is TGTGCCACCACCCCCATAGCGGGAGTCAATGAGCAGTTCTTC. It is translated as CATTPIAGVNEQFF.

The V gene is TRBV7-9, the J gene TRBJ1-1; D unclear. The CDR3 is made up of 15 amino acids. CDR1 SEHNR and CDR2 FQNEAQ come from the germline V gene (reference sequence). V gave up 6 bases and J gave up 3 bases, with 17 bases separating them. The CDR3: CASRRSRVVDTEAFF. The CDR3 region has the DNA TGTGCCAGCAGGCGATCGCGGGTAGTCGACACTGAAGCTTTCTTT.

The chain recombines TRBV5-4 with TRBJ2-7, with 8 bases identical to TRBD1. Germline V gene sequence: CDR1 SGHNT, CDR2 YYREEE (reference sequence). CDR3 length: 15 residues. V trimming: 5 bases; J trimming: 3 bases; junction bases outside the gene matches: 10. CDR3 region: CASRLTGDGSYEQYF. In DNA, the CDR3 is TGTGCCAGCAGGTTGACAGGGGACGGGAGCTACGAGCAGTACTTC.

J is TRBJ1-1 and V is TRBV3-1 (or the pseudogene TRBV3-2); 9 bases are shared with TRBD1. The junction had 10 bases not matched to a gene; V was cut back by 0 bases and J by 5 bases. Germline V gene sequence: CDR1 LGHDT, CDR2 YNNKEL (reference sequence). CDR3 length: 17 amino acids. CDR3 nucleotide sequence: TGTGCCAGCAGCCAAGATTCATCTCCGGGACAGGGAACTGAAGCTTTCTTT. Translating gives CASSQDSSPGQGTEAFF.

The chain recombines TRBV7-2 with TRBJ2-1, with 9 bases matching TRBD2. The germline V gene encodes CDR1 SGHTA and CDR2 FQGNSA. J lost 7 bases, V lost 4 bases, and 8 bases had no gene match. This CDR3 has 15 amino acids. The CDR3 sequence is CASSSLSGSRNEQFF. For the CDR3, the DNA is TGTGCCAGCAGCTCGCTTAGCGGGAGTCGGAATGAGCAGTTCTTC.

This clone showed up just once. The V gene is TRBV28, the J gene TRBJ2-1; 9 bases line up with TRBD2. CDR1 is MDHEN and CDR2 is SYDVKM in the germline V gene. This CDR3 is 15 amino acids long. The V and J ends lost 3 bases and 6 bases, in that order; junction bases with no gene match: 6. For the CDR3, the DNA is TGTGCCAGCAGTTTTATTAGCGGGAGTCCCAATGAGCAGTTCTTC. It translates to CASSFISGSPNEQFF.

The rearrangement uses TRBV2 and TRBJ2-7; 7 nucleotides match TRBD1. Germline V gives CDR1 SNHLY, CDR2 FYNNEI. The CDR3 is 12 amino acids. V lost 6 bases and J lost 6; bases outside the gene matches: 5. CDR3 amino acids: CASRATGSEQYF. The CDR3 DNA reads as TGTGCCAGCAGGGCGACAGGGAGCGAGCAGTACTTC.

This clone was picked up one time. The CDR3 DNA is TGTGCCAGTAGTCTAAGACCCGCGGGGAGGGGGTTTCAGAGCAATCAGCCCCAGCATTTT. This sequence encodes CASSLRPAGRGFQSNQPQHF. The chain has TRBV19 and TRBJ1-5, with a tentative D call TRBD1 (6 bases). CDR1 is LNHDA, CDR2 SQIVND, per germline (reference sequence). The CDR3 spans 20 residues. Deletions cut 5 bases from V and 1 base from J, with 27 bases between.

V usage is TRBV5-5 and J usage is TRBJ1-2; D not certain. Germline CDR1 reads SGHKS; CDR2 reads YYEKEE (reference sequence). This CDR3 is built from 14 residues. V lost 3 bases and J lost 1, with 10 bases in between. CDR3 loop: CASSSGSINYGYTF. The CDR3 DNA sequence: TGTGCCAGCAGCTCGGGGTCGATTAACTATGGCTACACCTTC.

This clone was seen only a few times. CDR3 in DNA: TGTGCCAGCAGCTATACAGCTTCCAATGAGCAGTTCTTC. Translation gives CASSYTASNEQFF. The chain is built from TRBV28 and TRBJ2-1; D gene ambiguous. The CDR3 covers 13 residues. CDR1 MDHEN and CDR2 SYDVKM come from the germline V gene. V gave up 6 bases and J gave up 6 bases, with 12 bases separating them. The complete variable domain, with remaining parts taken from reference TRBV28 and TRBJ2-1, reads DVKVTQSSRYLVKRTGEKVFLECVQDMDHENMFWYRQDPGLGLRLIYFSYDVKMKEKGDIPEGYSVSREKKERFSLILESASTNQTSMYLCASSYTASNEQFFGPGTRLTVL.

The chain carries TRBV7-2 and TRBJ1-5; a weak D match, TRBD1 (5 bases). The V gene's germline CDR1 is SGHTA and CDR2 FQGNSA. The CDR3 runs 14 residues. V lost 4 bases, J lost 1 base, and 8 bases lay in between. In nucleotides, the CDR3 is TGTGCCAGCAGCTCCGGGGGGAGCAATCAGCCCCAGCATTTT. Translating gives CASSSGGSNQPQHF.

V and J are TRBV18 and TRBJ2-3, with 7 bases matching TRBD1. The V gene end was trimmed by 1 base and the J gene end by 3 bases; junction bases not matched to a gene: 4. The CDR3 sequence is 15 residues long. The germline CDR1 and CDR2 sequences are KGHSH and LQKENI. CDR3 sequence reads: CASSPQGGRTDTQYF. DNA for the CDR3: TGTGCCAGCTCACCACAAGGGGGCAGGACAGATACGCAGTATTTT.

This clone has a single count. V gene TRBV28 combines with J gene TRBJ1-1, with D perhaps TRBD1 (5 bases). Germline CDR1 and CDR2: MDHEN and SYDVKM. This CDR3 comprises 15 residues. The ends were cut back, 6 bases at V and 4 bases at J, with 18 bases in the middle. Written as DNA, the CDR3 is TGTGCCAGCAGCTTGTGGGGGGGGGAAGGCACTGAAGCTTTCTTT. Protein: CASSLWGGEGTEAFF. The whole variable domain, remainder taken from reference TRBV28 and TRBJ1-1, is DVKVTQSSRYLVKRTGEKVFLECVQDMDHENMFWYRQDPGLGLRLIYFSYDVKMKEKGDIPEGYSVSREKKERFSLILESASTNQTSMYLCASSLWGGEGTEAFFGQGTRLTVV.

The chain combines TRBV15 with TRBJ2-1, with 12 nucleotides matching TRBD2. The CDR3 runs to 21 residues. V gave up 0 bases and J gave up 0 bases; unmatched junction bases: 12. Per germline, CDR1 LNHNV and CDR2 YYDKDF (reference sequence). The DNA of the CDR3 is TGTGCCACCAGCAGAGACGATTTGGCTAGCGGGAGGGCCAACTCCTACAATGAGCAGTTCTTC. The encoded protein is CATSRDDLASGRANSYNEQFF.

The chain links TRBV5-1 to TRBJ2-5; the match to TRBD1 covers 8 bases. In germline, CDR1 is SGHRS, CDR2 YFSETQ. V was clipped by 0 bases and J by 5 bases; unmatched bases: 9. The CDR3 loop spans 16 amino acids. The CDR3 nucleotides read TGCGCCAGCAGCTTGGCCATGGAACAGGGGGTGGAGACCCAGTACTTC. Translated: CASSLAMEQGVETQYF.